Below, 21 T cell receptor beta chains from the same sample are listed, as sequenced in a study of identical twins. From the 5' RACE reads, TCRdb called clonotypes with MiXCR, one entry per CDR3 protein. The sample holds 700,000 to 950,000 distinct CDR3 sequences, roughly an eighth seen once. The same sample was also used in a study of yellow fever vaccine responses in identical twins.

The sample comprised PBMCs. Receptor source: a young woman in good health.

This clonotype turned up a few times. The rearrangement joins TRBV28 to TRBJ2-5, with D tentatively TRBD1 or TRBD2 (5 bases each). Trimming shortened V by 6 bases and J by 2 bases, and 16 bases separated the two germline ends. CDR3 length: 15 residues. The germline V gene has CDR1 MDHEN and CDR2 SYDVKM. CDR3 sequence reads: CASSLRGVAQETQYF. DNA for the CDR3: TGTGCCAGCAGCCTCCGAGGGGTGGCACAAGAGACCCAGTACTTC.

The sample holds a few counts of this clonotype. The rearrangement uses TRBV12-5 and TRBJ2-1; 7 bases are a match to TRBD1. Germline lookup yields CDR1 LGHNT and CDR2 FRNRAP. J was trimmed by 6 bases and V by 6 bases; bases with no gene match: 5. CDR3 length equals 13 residues. CDR3 in amino acids: CASGIGTVNEQFF. The CDR3 DNA reads as TGTGCTAGTGGAATAGGGACAGTCAATGAGCAGTTCTTC.

This clonotype was counted between two and nine times. The chain employs TRBV11-3 and TRBJ2-1; TRBD1 is a possible D gene (6 bases). V lost 5 bases and J 15 bases, leaving 20 bases between the germline ends. This CDR3 is 13 amino acids long. Germline V gives CDR1 SGHNT, CDR2 YENEEA. CDR3 in amino acids: CASSPRTVPQLFF. In nucleotides, the CDR3 is TGTGCCAGCAGCCCTAGGACAGTCCCCCAATTGTTCTTC.

This clonotype showed up just a few times. This chain uses TRBV12-3 or TRBV12-4 with TRBJ2-6; unclear D gene. The germline V and J ends were trimmed by 3 bases and 2 bases, with 8 bases remaining between them. The CDR3 spans 15 residues. The CDR3 protein is CASSFQGPGANVLTF. DNA for the CDR3: TGTGCCAGCAGTTTTCAAGGGCCTGGGGCCAACGTCCTGACTTTC.

This chain links TRBV2 with TRBJ2-7; 7 bases are shared with TRBD2. CDR1 SNHLY and CDR2 FYNNEI come from the germline V gene. CDR3 length: 12 amino acids. Trimming removed 7 bases from V and 12 bases from J; junction bases left unmatched: 12. Here the CDR3 reads CASNRLAGRVYF. The CDR3 region has the DNA TGTGCCAGCAATCGACTAGCAGGGCGAGTGTACTTC.

The chain has TRBV29-1 and TRBJ2-1, with D tentatively TRBD2 (6 bases). The CDR3 contains 15 residues. Trimming took off 6 bases at V and 4 bases at J, with 19 bases between the two ends. Germline lookup yields CDR1 SQVTM and CDR2 ANQGSEA. CDR3 sequence reads: CSVGGGSGVYNEQFF. The CDR3 DNA sequence: TGCAGCGTGGGGGGTGGTAGCGGAGTATACAATGAGCAGTTCTTC.

V and J are TRBV12-5 and TRBJ2-1, with D possibly matching TRBD2 (6 bases). The CDR3 consists of 14 residues. The germline V gene encodes CDR1 LGHNT and CDR2 FRNRAP. Between the trimmed V and J ends, which lost 3 bases and 2 bases, there was a span of 8 bases. This CDR3 is CASGLGGTYNEQFF. Here the CDR3 DNA reads TGTGCTAGTGGTTTAGGCGGGACCTACAATGAGCAGTTCTTC.

The chain couples TRBV12-3 or TRBV12-4 to TRBJ2-1, with TRBD2 matching 10 bases. This CDR3 region has 16 residues. The junction had 4 bases not matched to a gene; V was cut back by 2 bases and J by 3 bases. CDR3 coding DNA: TGTGCCAGCAGTTTAATCACTAGCGGGATCTACAATGAGCAGTTCTTC. It translates to CASSLITSGIYNEQFF.

This rearrangement joins TRBV12-3 or TRBV12-4 to TRBJ2-3; D not resolved. This CDR3 comprises 14 residues. With 3 bases removed from V and 2 bases from J, the gap between germline ends came to 9 bases. Here the CDR3 reads CASSFSSPTDTQYF. The CDR3 DNA is TGTGCCAGCAGTTTCTCCTCCCCCACAGATACGCAGTATTTT.

This clonotype came up a few times. This sequence joins TRBV15 and TRBJ2-2; unclear D gene. Between the trimmed V and J ends, which lost 1 base and 5 bases, there was a span of 5 bases. CDR3 length: 13 amino acids. CDR1 and CDR2 from the germline V gene are LNHNV and YYDKDF (reference sequence). The CDR3 DNA is TGTGCCACCAGCAGAGTAGGAACCGGGGAGCTGTTTTTT. Translating it yields CATSRVGTGELFF. The variable domain in full, with the rest retrieved from reference TRBV15 and TRBJ2-2, is DAMVIQNPRYQVTQFGKPVTLSCSQTLNHNVMYWYQQKSSQAPKLLFHYYDKDFNNEADTPDNFQSRRPNTSFCFLDIRSPGLGDTAMYLCATSRVGTGELFFGEGSRLTVL.

Ten or more counts support this clonotype. The V gene is TRBV12-3 or TRBV12-4, the J gene TRBJ1-2; tentative D call: TRBD1 (6 bases). This CDR3 region has 13 residues. The V gene lost 3 bases and the J gene lost 3 bases, with 8 bases spanning the gap. Here the CDR3 DNA reads TGTGCCAGCAGTTTCACAGGGTACTATGGCTACACCTTC. Encoded protein: CASSFTGYYGYTF.

The rearrangement links TRBV7-9 to TRBJ2-7; D not certain. Trimming removed 0 bases at V and 5 bases at J, with 11 bases between. CDR1 is SEHNR, CDR2 FQNEAQ, per germline (reference sequence). The CDR3 loop spans 14 amino acids. The CDR3: CASSLAGILNEQYF. CDR3 nucleotide sequence: TGTGCCAGCAGCTTAGCGGGGATTCTCAACGAGCAGTACTTC.

This chain connects TRBV20-1 to TRBJ1-1; D possibly corresponds to TRBD1 (5 bases). The germline CDR1 and CDR2 sequences are DFQATT and SNEGSKA (reference sequence). Trimming pared 4 bases from V and 3 bases from J, leaving 15 bases between. This CDR3 region has 14 residues. Here the CDR3 DNA reads TGCAGTGCTACTTTGGGGGTTTGGCACACTGAAGCTTTCTTT. Its translation is CSATLGVWHTEAFF.

The table lists this clonotype with a few counts. J is TRBJ2-5 and V is TRBV5-1; D is unresolved. Germline V lookup: CDR1 SGHRS, CDR2 YFSETQ. This CDR3 has 16 amino acids. The V gene lost 0 bases and the J gene lost 6 bases, with 18 bases spanning the gap. The CDR3 loop is CASSLGSPSAAKTQYF. The CDR3 DNA sequence: TGCGCCAGCAGCTTGGGATCCCCTAGTGCCGCCAAGACCCAGTACTTC.

This clonotype was seen only a few times. The chain couples TRBV20-1 to TRBJ2-2, with 8 bases identical to TRBD1. The V segment lost 3 bases and the J segment 7 bases; nucleotides outside the gene matches: 4. This CDR3 is 13 amino acids long. From germline, CDR1 is DFQATT and CDR2 SNEGSKA (reference sequence). In DNA form, the CDR3 reads TGCAGTGCTAGCAGGGGGCGGAGCGGGGAGCTGTTTTTT. Protein sequence: CSASRGRSGELFF.

This clonotype was detected only a few times. The chain recombines TRBV20-1 with TRBJ2-1, with unresolved D. V lost 2 bases, J lost 5 bases, and 16 bases lay in between. The CDR3 runs 15 residues. Germline-derived CDR1 and CDR2 are DFQATT and SNEGSKA (reference sequence). Here the CDR3 reads CSARLTYKLNNEQFF. CDR3 bases: TGCAGTGCTAGACTGACTTACAAACTAAACAATGAGCAGTTCTTC.

The sample holds one count of this clonotype. This chain connects TRBV5-1 to TRBJ1-1; possible D gene TRBD1, 6 bases. Germline CDR1 reads SGHRS; CDR2 reads YFSETQ. The CDR3 totals 15 residues. V lost 0 bases to trimming and J lost 3 bases, with 12 bases between them. The chain's CDR3 is CASSLAYAGDTEAFF. The CDR3 DNA reads as TGCGCCAGCAGCTTGGCCTATGCAGGGGACACTGAAGCTTTCTTT.

Only a few counts were recorded for this clonotype. The chain carries TRBV4-1 and TRBJ2-7; D may correspond to TRBD1 or TRBD2 (5 bases each). The ends were cut back, 0 bases at V and 6 bases at J, with 12 bases in the middle. The CDR3 consists of 14 residues. Germline V lookup: CDR1 MGHRA, CDR2 YSYEKL. This CDR3 is CASSQEGESSEQYV. The DNA for the CDR3 is TGCGCCAGCAGCCAAGAGGGGGAGAGCAGCGAGCAGTACGTC.

This clonotype turned up a few times. V and J are TRBV3-1 and TRBJ2-6; TRBD2 aligns across 7 bases. CDR1 and CDR2 (germline): LGHDT, YNNKEL (reference sequence). V dropped 4 bases and J dropped 7; count of bases not matched to a gene: 13. This CDR3 is built from 17 residues. The CDR3 region is CASSPRLTGLQANVLTF. The DNA for the CDR3 is TGTGCCAGCAGCCCTCGCCTAACGGGACTACAAGCCAACGTCCTGACTTTC.

The chain uses TRBV18 and TRBJ1-1, with D hard to call. Per the germline V gene, CDR1 is KGHSH and CDR2 is LQKENI. This CDR3 is built from 12 residues. V lost 5 bases, J lost 6 bases, and 10 bases lay in between. DNA of the CDR3: TGTGCCAGCTCATCGACGTTCGCTGAAGCTTTCTTT. This gives the protein CASSSTFAEAFF.

The V gene is TRBV6-5, the J gene TRBJ2-3; the D is unclear. This CDR3 contains 12 residues. The germline V gene has CDR1 MNHEY and CDR2 SVGAGI. V was pared by 5 bases and J by 6 bases, with 9 bases between. The CDR3: CASSPRRDTQYF. The CDR3 bases are TGTGCCAGCAGTCCCCGTCGGGATACGCAGTATTTT.